The clone carrying this T cell receptor beta chain occurred many times. Its matching antigen is unknown. Making the TCR beta libraries involved quantitative 5'-RACE with molecular barcodes. A single record per CDR3 protein comes from TCRdb applying MiXCR to the 5' RACE reads. This repertoire shows more than 150,000 distinct CDR3 sequences, 13% found once; its top ten account for 9.5% to 11%. CDR1 and CDR2 (germline): MNHEY, SVGEGT. V lost 6 bases, J lost 0 bases, and 12 bases lay in between. The CDR3 is 15 residues long. The record originates from a study of CD8 T cells in ankylosing spondylitis. Study outcomes and limitations: In ankylosing spondylitis blood, a motif of eight highly homologous TCR beta variants appeared characteristic. As for the disease-linked clones, they showed a CD8+ phenotype and occurred at relatively low frequencies in peripheral blood. Disease-associated clones were reportedly significantly overrepresented in matched ankylosing spondylitis synovial fluid.

Sequencing was done on a sample of blood, either unsorted or a sorted T cell fraction (not recorded which). The J gene is TRBJ2-1, the V gene TRBV6-2 or TRBV6-3; unclear D gene. The sequence came from a female donor with ankylosing spondylitis or in good health (not recorded which). The CDR3 DNA reads as TGTGCCAGCAGCCTCCAACCTATCTCCTACAATGAGCAGTTCTTC. Its protein product is CASSLQPISYNEQFF.